This T cell receptor beta chain was profiled in a study of T-cell reconstitution after alpha-beta-depleted transplantation in children. Preparation of the TCRbeta library used unique molecular identifiers. TCRdb fed the PCR reads into MiXCR, producing one record per CDR3 protein. The sample yields fewer than 250,000 distinct CDR3 sequences, 17% seen once. Whole-study findings and limits: Some patients' high day-60 TCRbeta diversity was attributed to recipient cells surviving conditioning. In patients about two months after transplant, alpha-beta T cells reportedly arose from several hundred expanded graft clones.

Only a few counts were recorded for this clonotype. The antigen is unknown. The CDR3 totals 16 residues. J lost 4 bases, V lost 5 bases, and 9 bases had no gene match. The germline CDR1 and CDR2 sequences are KGHDR and SFDVKD. The clonotype originates from a male patient aged 2-15 years who had a stem cell transplant for acute lymphoblastic leukemia, so the T cells may come from the graft donor. The chain links TRBV24-1 to TRBJ2-1; 8 nucleotides agree with TRBD1. Sample: PBMCs, mostly from graft donor cells, taken 360 days after TCRalphabeta/CD19-depleted stem cell transplant. The CDR3 sequence: CATSVQGTGAYNEQFF. CDR3 in DNA: TGTGCCACCAGTGTTCAAGGGACAGGTGCTTACAATGAGCAGTTCTTC.